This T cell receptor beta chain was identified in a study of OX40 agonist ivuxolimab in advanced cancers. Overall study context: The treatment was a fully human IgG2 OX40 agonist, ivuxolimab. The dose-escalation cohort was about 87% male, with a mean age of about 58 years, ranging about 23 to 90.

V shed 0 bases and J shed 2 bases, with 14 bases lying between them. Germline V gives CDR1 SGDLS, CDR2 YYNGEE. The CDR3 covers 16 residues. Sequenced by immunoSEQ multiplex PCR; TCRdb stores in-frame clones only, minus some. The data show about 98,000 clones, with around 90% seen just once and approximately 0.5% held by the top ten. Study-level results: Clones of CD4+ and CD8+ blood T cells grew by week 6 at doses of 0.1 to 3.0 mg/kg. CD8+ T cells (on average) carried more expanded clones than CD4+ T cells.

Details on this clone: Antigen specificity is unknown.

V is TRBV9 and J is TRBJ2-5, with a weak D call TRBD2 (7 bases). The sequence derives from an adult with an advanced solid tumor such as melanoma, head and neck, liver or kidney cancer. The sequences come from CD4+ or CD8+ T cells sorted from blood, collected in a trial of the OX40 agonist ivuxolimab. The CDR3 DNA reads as TGTGCCAGCAGCGTAGGTCCGGGGGGCACACAAGAGACCCAGTACTTC. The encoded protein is CASSVGPGGTQETQYF.